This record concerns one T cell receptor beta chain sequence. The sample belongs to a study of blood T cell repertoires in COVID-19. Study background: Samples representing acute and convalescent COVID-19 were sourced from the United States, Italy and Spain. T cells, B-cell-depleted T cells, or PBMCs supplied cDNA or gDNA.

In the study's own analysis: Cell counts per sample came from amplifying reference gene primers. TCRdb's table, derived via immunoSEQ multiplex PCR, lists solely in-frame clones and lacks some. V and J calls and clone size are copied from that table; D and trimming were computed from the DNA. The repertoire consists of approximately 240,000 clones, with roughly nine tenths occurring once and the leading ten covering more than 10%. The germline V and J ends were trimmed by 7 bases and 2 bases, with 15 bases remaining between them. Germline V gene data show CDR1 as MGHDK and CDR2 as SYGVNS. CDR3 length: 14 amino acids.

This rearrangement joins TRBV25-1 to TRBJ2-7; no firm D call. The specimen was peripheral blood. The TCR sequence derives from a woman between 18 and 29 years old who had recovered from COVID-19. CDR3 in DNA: TGTGCCAGCACCCGGCCCGAGGAACCCTACGAGCAGTACTTC. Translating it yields CASTRPEEPYEQYF.